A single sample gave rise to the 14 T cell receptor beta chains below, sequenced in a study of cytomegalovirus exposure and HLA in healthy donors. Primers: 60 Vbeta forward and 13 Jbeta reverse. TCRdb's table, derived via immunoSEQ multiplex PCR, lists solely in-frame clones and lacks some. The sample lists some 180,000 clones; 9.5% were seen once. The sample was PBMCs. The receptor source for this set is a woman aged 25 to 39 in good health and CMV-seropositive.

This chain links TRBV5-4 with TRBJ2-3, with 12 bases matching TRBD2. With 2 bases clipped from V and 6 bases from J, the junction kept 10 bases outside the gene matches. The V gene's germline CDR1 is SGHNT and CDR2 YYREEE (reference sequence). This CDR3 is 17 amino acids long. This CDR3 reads CASSFDLTSGRADTQYF. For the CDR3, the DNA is TGTGCCAGCAGCTTTGATCTGACTAGCGGGAGAGCGGATACGCAGTATTTT.

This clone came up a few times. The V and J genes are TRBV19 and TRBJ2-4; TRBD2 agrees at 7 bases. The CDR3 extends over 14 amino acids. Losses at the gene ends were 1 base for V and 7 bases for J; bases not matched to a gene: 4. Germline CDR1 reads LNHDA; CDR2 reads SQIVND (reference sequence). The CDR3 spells CASSIVPGGNIQYF. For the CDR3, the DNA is TGTGCCAGTAGTATAGTCCCCGGGGGGAACATTCAGTACTTC. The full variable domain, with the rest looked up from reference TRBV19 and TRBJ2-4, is DGGITQSPKYLFRKEGQNVTLSCEQNLNHDAMYWYRQDPGQGLRLIYYSQIVNDFQKGDIAEGYSVSREKKESFPLTVTSAQKNPTAFYLCASSIVPGGNIQYFGAGTRLSVL.

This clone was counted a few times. The chain's CDR3 is CASSYAAGGLGELFF. In nucleotides, the CDR3 is TGTGCCAGCAGTTACGCAGCGGGAGGCCTCGGGGAGCTGTTTTTT. This rearrangement joins TRBV6-6 to TRBJ2-2, with 9 bases lining up with TRBD2. The CDR3 is 15 residues long. Trimming removed 2 bases from V and 7 bases from J; junction bases left unmatched: 5. Per germline, CDR1 MNHNY and CDR2 SVGAGI (reference sequence).

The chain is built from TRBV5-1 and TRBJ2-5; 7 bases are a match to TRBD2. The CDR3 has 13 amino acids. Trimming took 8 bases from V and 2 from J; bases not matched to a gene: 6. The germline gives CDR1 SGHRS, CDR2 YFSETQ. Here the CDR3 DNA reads TGCGCCAGTTCACTTAGCGGGCAAGAGACCCAGTACTTC. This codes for CASSLSGQETQYF. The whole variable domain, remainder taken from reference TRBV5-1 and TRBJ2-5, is KAGVTQTPRYLIKTRGQQVTLSCSPISGHRSVSWYQQTPGQGLQFLFEYFSETQRNKGNFPGRFSGRQFSNSRSEMNVSTLELGDSALYLCASSLSGQETQYFGPGTRLLVL.

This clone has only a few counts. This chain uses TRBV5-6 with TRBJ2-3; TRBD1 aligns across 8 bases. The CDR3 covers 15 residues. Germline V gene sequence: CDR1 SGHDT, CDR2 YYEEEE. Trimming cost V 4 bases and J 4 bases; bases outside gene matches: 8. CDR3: CASSLQDRAPDTQYF. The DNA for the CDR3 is TGTGCCAGCAGCCTGCAGGACAGGGCCCCAGATACGCAGTATTTT. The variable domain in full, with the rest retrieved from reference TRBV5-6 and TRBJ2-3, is DAGVTQSPTHLIKTRGQQVTLRCSPKSGHDTVSWYQQALGQGPQFIFQYYEEEERQRGNFPDRFSGHQFPNYSSELNVNALLLGDSALYLCASSLQDRAPDTQYFGPGTRLTVL.

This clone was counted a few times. CDR3 sequence reads: CASSPTGDRADTQYF. The CDR3 coding sequence is TGCGCCAGCAGCCCGACAGGGGATAGAGCAGATACGCAGTATTTT. The chain is built from TRBV5-1 and TRBJ2-3; 8 nucleotides match TRBD1. V lost 4 bases and J lost 4; bases outside the gene matches: 8. CDR3 size: 15 residues. Germline V gives CDR1 SGHRS, CDR2 YFSETQ.

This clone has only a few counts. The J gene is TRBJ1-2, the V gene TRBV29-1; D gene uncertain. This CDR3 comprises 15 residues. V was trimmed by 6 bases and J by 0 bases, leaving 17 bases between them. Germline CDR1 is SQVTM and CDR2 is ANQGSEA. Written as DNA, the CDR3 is TGCAGCGTAGGGCGGGTGCTGAGTCCTAACTATGGCTACACCTTC. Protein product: CSVGRVLSPNYGYTF. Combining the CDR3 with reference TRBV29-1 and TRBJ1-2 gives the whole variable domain SAVISQKPSRDICQRGTSLTIQCQVDSQVTMMFWYRQQPGQSLTLIATANQGSEATYESGFVIDKFPISRPNLTFSTLTVSNMSPEDSSIYLCSVGRVLSPNYGYTFGSGTRLTVV.

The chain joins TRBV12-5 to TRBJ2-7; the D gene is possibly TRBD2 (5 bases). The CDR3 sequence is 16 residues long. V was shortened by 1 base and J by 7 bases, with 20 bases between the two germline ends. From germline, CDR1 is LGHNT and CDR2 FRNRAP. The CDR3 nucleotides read TGTGCTAGTGGTTTGGCCCTACTAGGCGCAGTATGGGAGCAGTACTTC. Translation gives CASGLALLGAVWEQYF.

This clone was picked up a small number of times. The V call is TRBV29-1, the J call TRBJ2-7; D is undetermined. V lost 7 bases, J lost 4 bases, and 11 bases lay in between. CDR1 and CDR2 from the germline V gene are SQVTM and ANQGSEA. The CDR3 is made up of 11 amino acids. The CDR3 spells CSANEMYEQYF. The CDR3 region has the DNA TGCAGCGCCAACGAGATGTACGAGCAGTACTTC.

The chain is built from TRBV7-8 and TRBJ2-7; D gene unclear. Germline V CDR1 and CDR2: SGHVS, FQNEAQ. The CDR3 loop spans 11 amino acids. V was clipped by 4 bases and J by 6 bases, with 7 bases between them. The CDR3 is CASSSVSEQYF. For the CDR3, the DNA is TGTGCCAGCAGCTCCGTCAGCGAGCAGTACTTC.

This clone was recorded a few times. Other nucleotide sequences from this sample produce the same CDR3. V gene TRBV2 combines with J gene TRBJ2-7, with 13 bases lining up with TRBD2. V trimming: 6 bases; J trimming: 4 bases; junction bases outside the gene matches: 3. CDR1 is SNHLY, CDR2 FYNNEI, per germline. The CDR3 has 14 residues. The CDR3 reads CASRGLAGPYEQYF. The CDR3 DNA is TGTGCCAGCAGGGGACTAGCGGGACCTTACGAGCAGTACTTC.

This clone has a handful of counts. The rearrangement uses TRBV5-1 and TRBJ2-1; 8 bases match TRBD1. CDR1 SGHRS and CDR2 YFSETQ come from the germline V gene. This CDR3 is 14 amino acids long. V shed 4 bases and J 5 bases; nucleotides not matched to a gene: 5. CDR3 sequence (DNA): TGCGCCAGCAGCGTACAGACAGGGGACAATGAGCAGTTCTTC. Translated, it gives CASSVQTGDNEQFF. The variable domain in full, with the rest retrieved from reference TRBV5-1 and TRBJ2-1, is KAGVTQTPRYLIKTRGQQVTLSCSPISGHRSVSWYQQTPGQGLQFLFEYFSETQRNKGNFPGRFSGRQFSNSRSEMNVSTLELGDSALYLCASSVQTGDNEQFFGPGTRLTVL.

The CDR3 coding sequence is TGCGCCAGCAGCCCCGTCCTTAAGGGGGCAGGGGGTACCACTCCCTCCTACAATGAGCAGTTCTTC. Translation: CASSPVLKGAGGTTPSYNEQFF. V gene TRBV10-1 combines with J gene TRBJ2-1; TRBD1 agrees at 7 bases. Germline V lookup: CDR1 WNHNN, CDR2 SYGVQD (reference sequence). Germline trimming cut 6 bases from V and 0 bases from J; bases unmatched to any gene: 26. The CDR3 extends over 22 amino acids.

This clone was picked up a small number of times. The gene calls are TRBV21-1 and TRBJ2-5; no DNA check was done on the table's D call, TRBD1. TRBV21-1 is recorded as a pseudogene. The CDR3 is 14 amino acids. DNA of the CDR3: TGTGCCAGCAGCTGCAACAGGAGCCAAGAGACCCAGTACTTC. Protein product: CASSCNRSQETQYF.